The 23 T cell receptor beta chains below all came from one sample that was sequenced in a study of graft-versus-host responses after intestinal transplantation. The antigens of these receptors remain unknown. Sequencing used immunoSEQ multiplex PCR; TCRdb keeps in-frame clones, though not all of them. This table has around 110,000 clones, roughly 87% appearing once. The source material was unstimulated CD4+ T cells sorted from spleen or lymph node cells, sampled before transplant. The receptors were gathered from a human donor who was the organ donor for an intestinal transplant.

The chain combines TRBV15 with TRBJ2-7; D perhaps matches TRBD2 (7 bases). The CDR3 totals 15 residues. Per the germline V gene, CDR1 is LNHNV and CDR2 is YYDKDF (reference sequence). Between the trimmed V and J ends, which lost 0 bases and 1 base, there was a span of 10 bases. The DNA for the CDR3 is TGTGCCACCAGCAGAGATCGGGGGGCTTCCTACGAGCAGTACTTC. Residues: CATSRDRGASYEQYF.

This chain links TRBV10-3 with TRBJ2-7; perhaps TRBD2 as D (5 bases). V lost 4 bases to trimming and J lost 2 bases, with 15 bases between them. The CDR3 is 15 amino acids. Per germline, CDR1 ENHRY and CDR2 SYGVKD. The CDR3 region has the DNA TGTGCCATCAGTGGGGCCGTTATCGGGGCCTACGAGCAGTACTTC. Translating it yields CAISGAVIGAYEQYF.

The chain employs TRBV5-1 and TRBJ2-1, with 10 positions matching TRBD2. This CDR3 spans 14 amino acids. CDR1 and CDR2 (germline): SGHRS, YFSETQ. V trimming: 2 bases; J trimming: 4 bases; junction bases outside the gene matches: 0. CDR3 amino acids: CASSLLAGYNEQFF. The DNA for the CDR3 is TGCGCCAGCAGCTTACTAGCGGGGTACAATGAGCAGTTCTTC. Filled out from reference TRBV5-1 and TRBJ2-1, the complete variable domain reads KAGVTQTPRYLIKTRGQQVTLSCSPISGHRSVSWYQQTPGQGLQFLFEYFSETQRNKGNFPGRFSGRQFSNSRSEMNVSTLELGDSALYLCASSLLAGYNEQFFGPGTRLTVL.

The chain couples TRBV28 to TRBJ1-1; a possible D gene is TRBD1 (5 bases). Trimming shortened V by 3 bases and J by 7 bases, and 9 bases separated the two germline ends. The CDR3 covers 12 residues. Germline CDR1 is MDHEN and CDR2 is SYDVKM. The CDR3 region has the DNA TGTGCCAGCAGTTTGGGACGGCTTGAAGCTTTCTTT. Its translation is CASSLGRLEAFF.

V and J are TRBV11-2 and TRBJ2-6; D is possibly TRBD1 (5 bases). V lost 1 base and J lost 2, with 6 bases in between. The CDR3 has 15 amino acids. Germline CDR1 SGHAT, CDR2 FQNNGV. CDR3 sequence (DNA): TGTGCCAGCAGCTTAGGGGGCGCTGGGGCCAACGTCCTGACTTTC. Translated, it gives CASSLGGAGANVLTF.

The chain uses TRBV4-1 and TRBJ1-1, with D maybe TRBD1 (5 bases). This CDR3 spans 17 amino acids. Germline V gives CDR1 MGHRA, CDR2 YSYEKL. The germline V and J ends were trimmed by 0 bases and 1 base, with 15 bases remaining between them. CDR3 residues: CASSQDPRGPKNTEAFF. The DNA of the CDR3 is TGCGCCAGCAGCCAAGATCCTCGGGGCCCAAAGAACACTGAAGCTTTCTTT.

The CDR3 bases are TGTGCCAGCAGGGGGACTAGCGGGAGCACAGATACGCAGTATTTT. This translates into CASRGTSGSTDTQYF. The rearrangement links TRBV6-1 to TRBJ2-3, with 12 nucleotides matching TRBD2. Trimming took 6 bases from V and 0 from J; bases not matched to a gene: 1. Germline CDR1 reads MNHNS; CDR2 reads SASEGT. This CDR3 comprises 15 residues.

The chain links TRBV2 to TRBJ1-5; D perhaps matches TRBD1 (5 bases). The CDR3 has 15 amino acids. Germline-derived CDR1 and CDR2 are SNHLY and FYNNEI. Between the trimmed V and J ends, which lost 1 base and 6 bases, there was a span of 13 bases. CDR3 loop: CASSEVYRGGQPQHF. The CDR3 DNA sequence: TGTGCCAGCAGTGAAGTTTACCGGGGGGGTCAGCCCCAGCATTTT.

V is TRBV11-2 and J is TRBJ2-7, with 12 bases that match TRBD2. The CDR3 contains 14 residues. The junction had 5 bases not matched to a gene; V was cut back by 5 bases and J by 6 bases. CDR1 is SGHAT and CDR2 is FQNNGV in the germline V gene. CDR3: CASSQGLAGREQYF. The CDR3 DNA is TGTGCCAGCAGCCAAGGACTAGCGGGACGCGAGCAGTACTTC.

V and J are TRBV6-7 and TRBJ2-2; D gene unclear. TRBV6-7 falls under the ORF class, with uncertain function. There are 11 residues in the CDR3. The DNA of the CDR3 is TGTGCGGTTCGGACGTCCGGGGAGCTGTTTTTT. It specifies CAVRTSGELFF.

The chain uses TRBV6-1 and TRBJ1-1; D is perhaps TRBD1 (5 bases). CDR3 length: 13 amino acids. With 7 bases removed from V and 1 base from J, the gap between germline ends came to 10 bases. Per the germline V gene, CDR1 is MNHNS and CDR2 is SASEGT. As DNA, the CDR3 is TGTGCCAGCAACTACCAGGGGAACACTGAAGCTTTCTTT. Encoded protein: CASNYQGNTEAFF.

The V call is TRBV11-3, the J call TRBJ2-7; a weak D match, TRBD1 (5 bases). The length of the CDR3 is 13 residues. CDR1 is SGHNT, CDR2 YENEEA, per germline. V gave up 1 base and J gave up 4 bases, with 8 bases separating them. The CDR3 sequence is CASSLGGGYEQYF. The DNA for the CDR3 is TGTGCCAGCAGCTTAGGGGGCGGATACGAGCAGTACTTC.

This chain uses TRBV19 with TRBJ2-5; D possibly corresponds to TRBD2 (5 bases). Trimming pared 0 bases from V and 4 bases from J, leaving 15 bases between. This CDR3 is 16 amino acids long. Looked up from germline, CDR1 is LNHDA and CDR2 is SQIVND (reference sequence). The CDR3 DNA is TGTGCCAGTAGTATAGATGTTTTATCACGGGGAGAGACCCAGTACTTC. Protein product: CASSIDVLSRGETQYF.

This clone appeared a single time. The rearrangement uses TRBV5-1 and TRBJ2-1, with D uncertain. Deletions cut 3 bases from V and 6 bases from J, with 13 bases between. CDR3 length equals 14 residues. Germline CDR1 is SGHRS and CDR2 is YFSETQ. The DNA for the CDR3 is TGCGCCAGCAGCTCCAACCTTGGCGGCAATGAGCAGTTCTTC. Protein: CASSSNLGGNEQFF.

The sample holds one count of this clone. V and J are TRBV30 and TRBJ1-1; weak D call: TRBD1 (5 bases). Trimming removed 4 bases at V and 4 bases at J, with 16 bases between. CDR1 GTSNPN and CDR2 SVGIG come from the germline V gene (reference sequence). CDR3 length: 14 residues. The CDR3 DNA sequence: TGTGCCTGGATCCCGGCAGGGACTTCCACTGAAGCTTTCTTT. Residues: CAWIPAGTSTEAFF.

The chain is built from TRBV5-4 and TRBJ1-1, with 8 bases lining up with TRBD1. The germline V gene encodes CDR1 SGHNT and CDR2 YYREEE (reference sequence). The CDR3 runs 14 residues. With V trimmed by 4 bases and J by 3 bases, 5 bases remained unmatched. The CDR3 sequence: CASSNNRGYTEAFF. CDR3 nucleotides: TGTGCCAGCAGCAACAACAGGGGGTACACTGAAGCTTTCTTT.

This rearrangement joins TRBV7-9 to TRBJ2-7; possibly TRBD2 for D (7 bases). The CDR3 contains 15 residues. Per the germline V gene, CDR1 is SEHNR and CDR2 is FQNEAQ (reference sequence). V shed 0 bases and J shed 1 base, with 10 bases lying between them. Here the CDR3 reads CASSLAGGPSYEQYF. In DNA, the CDR3 is TGTGCCAGCAGCTTAGCGGGGGGGCCGTCCTACGAGCAGTACTTC.

A few counts support this clone. This rearrangement joins TRBV30 to TRBJ2-6, with D possibly being TRBD1 (6 bases). CDR1 is GTSNPN, CDR2 SVGIG, per germline (reference sequence). This CDR3 spans 16 amino acids. Trimming removed 8 bases from V and 4 bases from J, with 21 bases in between. CDR3 in amino acids: CARAGQGISGANVLTF. CDR3 bases: TGTGCCAGGGCAGGGCAGGGGATTTCCGGGGCCAACGTCCTGACTTTC. The variable domain in full, with the rest retrieved from reference TRBV30 and TRBJ2-6, is SQTIHQWPATLVQPVGSPLSLECTVEGTSNPNLYWYRQAAGRGLQLLFYSVGIGQISSEVPQNLSASRPQDRQFILSSKKLLLSDSGFYLCARAGQGISGANVLTFGAGSRLTVL.

The genes are TRBV7-3 and TRBJ2-2; 10 bases match TRBD1. The CDR3 runs to 15 residues. V shed 5 bases and J 6 bases; nucleotides not matched to a gene: 6. The germline gives CDR1 SGHTA, CDR2 FQGTGA. CDR3 in amino acids: CASSLRDRGPGELFF. The DNA of the CDR3 is TGTGCCAGCAGCCTCCGGGACAGGGGCCCCGGGGAGCTGTTTTTT.

This chain connects TRBV2 to TRBJ2-3; D possibly corresponds to TRBD2 (7 bases). Germline CDR1 SNHLY, CDR2 FYNNEI. V was shortened by 9 bases and J by 2 bases, with 18 bases between the two germline ends. The CDR3 has 15 residues. CDR3 amino acids: CARLAGAADTDTQYF. The CDR3 coding sequence is TGTGCCAGGCTGGCGGGGGCCGCCGACACAGATACGCAGTATTTT.

This clone was observed a few times. The genes are TRBV9 and TRBJ1-4; no definite D call. This CDR3 is built from 14 residues. V dropped 0 bases and J dropped 5 bases, with 8 bases sitting between them. Germline V gene lookup returns CDR1 SGDLS and CDR2 YYNGEE. CDR3 nucleotides: TGTGCCAGCAGCGTAGACCTAGGCAATGAAAAACTGTTTTTT. It yields the protein CASSVDLGNEKLFF.

V and J are TRBV18 and TRBJ1-1; 9 bases line up with TRBD1. V lost 6 bases and J lost 8; bases outside the gene matches: 10. CDR1 is KGHSH, CDR2 LQKENI, per germline. The CDR3 has 14 residues. The CDR3 loop reads CASSPGTGLLEAFF. In DNA form, the CDR3 reads TGTGCCAGCTCCCCCGGGACAGGGCTATTGGAAGCTTTCTTT. Variable domain in full (rest from reference TRBV18 and TRBJ1-1): NAGVMQNPRHLVRRRGQEARLRCSPMKGHSHVYWYRQLPEEGLKFMVYLQKENIIDESGMPKERFSAEFPKEGPSILRIQQVVRGDSAAYFCASSPGTGLLEAFFGQGTRLTVV.

The V and J genes are TRBV2 and TRBJ1-2; 10 bases align to TRBD1. Germline CDR1 is SNHLY and CDR2 is FYNNEI. CDR3 length: 18 residues. Trimming removed 0 bases from V and 0 bases from J; junction bases left unmatched: 7. In DNA form, the CDR3 reads TGTGCCAGCAGTGAAGCGCGACAGGGGGCGCAGGCTAACTATGGCTACACCTTC. Translating gives CASSEARQGAQANYGYTF.